This T cell receptor (beta chain) was profiled in a study of T cells after posttransplantation cyclophosphamide. J gave up 3 bases and V 3 bases, and 6 bases lay outside the gene matches. The CDR3 is 15 residues long. The germline CDR1 and CDR2 sequences are GTSNPN and SVGIG (reference sequence). Treatment was busulfan-fludarabine conditioning, a marrow graft, and cyclophosphamide on days +3 and +4. Method: immunoSEQ multiplex PCR; TCRdb's copy keeps in-frame clones and lacks some. There are approximately 20,000 clones in the sample; around 90% occur only once, and approximately 7.4% lies in the top ten.

This chain connects TRBV30 to TRBJ2-5; the match to TRBD2 covers 11 bases. This receptor was identified in a female patient between 40 and 50 years old who received an allogeneic stem cell transplant from a related donor, was CMV-positive, and had no GVHD. T cells may partly derive from the graft donor. Sequences were derived from PBMCs, sampled after allogeneic stem cell transplant with posttransplant cyclophosphamide. CDR3 DNA sequence: TGTGCCTGGAGCGCGGGACTAGCGGATAAAGAGACCCAGTACTTC. It codes for CAWSAGLADKETQYF.